This T cell receptor beta chain was retrieved from a study of beta chain features in type 1 diabetes. Regarding the study as a whole: Patients and controls would share equally any PCR tilt toward shorter templates. Among patients, naive, central memory and Treg TCRB repertoires appeared more similar than among healthy donors. Shorter TCRB CDR3s, moderately but significantly so, marked every one of the four CD4+ subsets in Type 1 diabetes patients.

As every portion of the isolated RNA was reverse transcribed, the sequencing read expressed TCRB transcripts. Method: immunoSEQ multiplex PCR; TCRdb's copy keeps in-frame clones and lacks some. The repertoire consists of hundreds of thousands of clones, with over 13% occurring once and the leading ten covering roughly 0.04%. This clone was counted only a few times. What it recognizes is unknown. The CDR3 has 13 residues. The germline CDR1 and CDR2 sequences are LGHNA and YNFKEQ. V gave up 6 bases and J gave up 10 bases; unmatched junction bases: 9. The sequenced sample was naive CD4+ T cells from blood. V usage is TRBV4-2 and J usage is TRBJ2-1; 7 bases match TRBD1. This clonotype was sampled from a man aged 18 to 30 with type 1 diabetes. This CDR3 reads CASSSVRGREQFF. DNA for the CDR3: TGTGCCAGCAGTTCTGTGAGGGGGCGGGAGCAGTTCTTC.